This T cell receptor (beta chain) was retrieved from a study of early T cells in non-severe SARS-CoV-2 infection. Overall study context: The sequenced material was bulk RNA from unsorted whole blood, and its chains were unpaired.

Trimming cost V 0 bases and J 4 bases, with 16 bases left between them. Per the germline V gene, CDR1 is DFQATT and CDR2 is SNEGSKA (reference sequence). CDR3 length: 15 residues. Each CDR3 protein gets one entry after TCRdb re-called the 5' RACE reads with MiXCR. The sample contains under 45,000 distinct CDR3 sequences, approximately 10% of which appear only once. This clonotype came up many times. This clonotype originated in an adult who was a healthcare worker with PCR-confirmed SARS-CoV-2 infection or an uninfected control (not recorded which). V is TRBV20-1 and J is TRBJ2-7; TRBD2 is a possible D gene (5 bases). The sequenced sample consisted of whole blood. CDR3 loop: CSARDPGTLSYEQYF. CDR3 coding DNA: TGCAGTGCTAGAGATCCGGGAACCCTGTCGTACGAGCAGTACTTC.